This is a list of T cell receptor beta chains from one sample in a study of cytomegalovirus exposure and HLA in healthy donors. Data came from immunoSEQ multiplex PCR; TCRdb stores just in-frame clones and leaves some out. Its listing shows about 200,000 clones. The sequenced sample consisted of PBMCs. These TCRs come from a young man in good health and CMV-seronegative. Each CDR3 is given with its conserved first and last residue. The D gene is left open where the match is weak.

v_gene: TRBV2; j_gene: TRBJ1-1; d_gene: TRBD1; CDR3aa: CASRRGQGVTSTEAFF; CDR3nt: TGTGCCAGCAGGCGAGGACAGGGCGTTACAAGCACTGAAGCTTTCTTT
v_gene: TRBV7-6; j_gene: TRBJ1-5; d_gene: -; CDR3aa: CASSPGGGWGNQPQHF; CDR3nt: TGTGCCAGCAGCCCTGGGGGCGGCTGGGGCAATCAGCCCCAGCATTTT
v_gene: TRBV4-2; j_gene: TRBJ1-2; d_gene: -; CDR3aa: CASSPFIGSAAEGGHYGYTF; CDR3nt: TGTGCCAGCAGCCCCTTTATCGGGTCCGCCGCTGAGGGTGGGCACTATGGCTACACCTTC
v_gene: TRBV6-1; j_gene: TRBJ1-2; d_gene: -; CDR3aa: CASSPDTNFYGYTF; CDR3nt: TGTGCCAGCAGTCCGGACACGAACTTCTATGGCTACACCTTC
v_gene: TRBV7-2; j_gene: TRBJ2-5; d_gene: TRBD2; CDR3aa: CASSLWASGQETQYF; CDR3nt: TGTGCCAGCAGCTTATGGGCTAGCGGGCAAGAGACCCAGTACTTC
v_gene: TRBV27; j_gene: TRBJ1-4; d_gene: -; CDR3aa: CASSLSSPRWNEKLFF; CDR3nt: TGTGCCAGCAGTTTATCGAGTCCTAGATGGAATGAAAAACTGTTTTTT
v_gene: TRBV2; j_gene: TRBJ2-3; d_gene: TRBD2; CDR3aa: CASSGLADKDTDTQYF; CDR3nt: TGTGCCAGCAGTGGACTAGCGGATAAGGACACAGATACGCAGTATTTT
v_gene: TRBV27; j_gene: TRBJ1-1; d_gene: -; CDR3aa: CASRLTSRGLKMNTEAFF; CDR3nt: TGTGCCAGCAGACTTACGAGCCGGGGGTTAAAAATGAACACTGAAGCTTTCTTT
v_gene: TRBV9; j_gene: TRBJ1-4; d_gene: TRBD1; CDR3aa: CASSTRTGGNEKLFF; CDR3nt: TGTGCCAGCAGCACCCGGACAGGAGGGAATGAAAAACTGTTTTTT
v_gene: TRBV18; j_gene: TRBJ1-4; d_gene: -; CDR3aa: CASSPKGLNEKLFF; CDR3nt: TGTGCCAGCTCACCAAAGGGGCTGAATGAAAAACTGTTTTTT
v_gene: TRBV9; j_gene: TRBJ1-1; d_gene: TRBD1; CDR3aa: CASNGGYRDRLKFFF; CDR3nt: TGTGCCAGCAACGGGGGGTACCGGGACAGGCTTAAATTTTTCTTT
v_gene: TRBV28; j_gene: TRBJ1-2; d_gene: -; CDR3aa: CASSLQGYGYTF; CDR3nt: TGTGCCAGCAGCCTTCAGGGATACGGCTACACCTTC
v_gene: TRBV28; j_gene: TRBJ1-1; d_gene: -; CDR3aa: CASSFRGVVTEAFF; CDR3nt: TGTGCCAGCAGTTTTCGCGGGGTGGTCACTGAAGCTTTCTTT
v_gene: TRBV28; j_gene: TRBJ1-5; d_gene: TRBD1; CDR3aa: CASRPRQGRKNQPQHF; CDR3nt: TGTGCCAGCAGACCTCGACAGGGAAGAAAGAATCAGCCCCAGCATTTT
v_gene: TRBV6-6; j_gene: TRBJ1-1; d_gene: TRBD1; CDR3aa: CASSYSRTGEAFF; CDR3nt: TGTGCCAGCAGTTACAGTAGGACAGGAGAAGCTTTCTTT
v_gene: TRBV7-8; j_gene: TRBJ2-1; d_gene: TRBD2; CDR3aa: CASSFSAGTSDPLGQFF; CDR3nt: TGTGCCAGCAGTTTTAGCGCAGGGACTAGCGATCCCTTAGGGCAGTTCTTC
v_gene: TRBV6-1; j_gene: TRBJ2-7; d_gene: -; CDR3aa: CASSEVQGTTYEQYF; CDR3nt: TGTGCCAGCAGTGAAGTTCAGGGGACGACCTACGAGCAGTACTTC
v_gene: TRBV28; j_gene: TRBJ1-2; d_gene: -; CDR3aa: CASSPMGAYNGYTF; CDR3nt: TGTGCCAGCAGCCCGATGGGGGCTTATAATGGCTACACCTTC
v_gene: TRBV28; j_gene: TRBJ2-2; d_gene: -; CDR3aa: CASSLGGGPNIPGELFF; CDR3nt: TGTGCCAGCAGTTTGGGTGGAGGGCCCAACATCCCCGGGGAGCTGTTTTTT
v_gene: TRBV19; j_gene: TRBJ2-2; d_gene: -; CDR3aa: CASSKGGSDTGELFF; CDR3nt: TGTGCCAGTAGTAAAGGAGGGAGCGACACCGGGGAGCTGTTTTTT
v_gene: TRBV6-1; j_gene: TRBJ2-7; d_gene: -; CDR3aa: CASPTPLGLHYEQYF; CDR3nt: TGTGCCAGCCCGACCCCCTTGGGACTCCATTACGAGCAGTACTTC
v_gene: TRBV6-6; j_gene: TRBJ1-6; d_gene: -; CDR3aa: CASSLDGGPGSPLHF; CDR3nt: TGTGCCAGCAGTTTAGATGGGGGCCCAGGGTCACCCCTCCACTTT
v_gene: TRBV12-5; j_gene: TRBJ2-2; d_gene: TRBD2; CDR3aa: CASGSLAGGTGELFF; CDR3nt: TGTGCTAGTGGTTCACTAGCGGGGGGCACCGGGGAGCTGTTTTTT
v_gene: TRBV11-3; j_gene: TRBJ1-4; d_gene: TRBD1; CDR3aa: CASSVGQGNEKLFF; CDR3nt: TGTGCCAGCAGCGTCGGACAGGGAAACGAAAAACTGTTTTTT
v_gene: TRBV5-4; j_gene: TRBJ1-2; d_gene: TRBD1; CDR3aa: CASSLPGTGFTNYGYTF; CDR3nt: TGTGCCAGCAGCTTACCGGGGACAGGATTTACTAACTATGGCTACACCTTC
v_gene: TRBV7-9; j_gene: TRBJ1-4; d_gene: -; CDR3aa: CASSLGTATNEKLFF; CDR3nt: TGTGCCAGCAGCTTAGGGACAGCAACTAATGAAAAACTGTTTTTT
v_gene: TRBV27; j_gene: TRBJ2-7; d_gene: -; CDR3aa: CASSLFGGKGYEQYF; CDR3nt: TGTGCCAGCAGTTTATTCGGGGGAAAGGGCTACGAGCAGTACTTC
v_gene: TRBV6-5; j_gene: TRBJ2-7; d_gene: TRBD1; CDR3aa: CASRIRDRGAEQYF; CDR3nt: TGTGCCAGCAGGATCCGGGACAGGGGTGCCGAGCAGTACTTC
v_gene: TRBV10-3; j_gene: TRBJ1-5; d_gene: -; CDR3aa: CAISVGGRQPQHF; CDR3nt: TGTGCCATCAGTGTGGGGGGGAGGCAGCCCCAGCATTTT
v_gene: TRBV7-2; j_gene: TRBJ2-7; d_gene: -; CDR3aa: CASSSTRAGGEQYF; CDR3nt: TGTGCCAGCAGCTCGACAAGGGCCGGCGGGGAGCAGTACTTC
v_gene: TRBV9; j_gene: TRBJ1-1; d_gene: -; CDR3aa: CASSAGGQTNTEAFF; CDR3nt: TGTGCCAGCAGCGCGGGCGGACAGACCAACACTGAAGCTTTCTTT
v_gene: TRBV4-3; j_gene: TRBJ2-7; d_gene: -; CDR3aa: CASSQDFRRDFSYEQYF; CDR3nt: TGCGCCAGCAGCCAAGATTTCCGGCGGGATTTCTCCTACGAGCAGTACTTC
v_gene: TRBV4-1; j_gene: TRBJ2-1; d_gene: TRBD2; CDR3aa: CASSWGLAGVNEQFF; CDR3nt: TGCGCCAGCAGCTGGGGACTAGCGGGGGTCAATGAGCAGTTCTTC
v_gene: TRBV5-4; j_gene: TRBJ2-2; d_gene: TRBD1; CDR3aa: CASSPGTGDRELFF; CDR3nt: TGTGCCAGCAGCCCGGGGACAGGGGACCGGGAGCTGTTTTTT
v_gene: TRBV30; j_gene: TRBJ1-3; d_gene: -; CDR3aa: CAWGSGGIFGNTIYF; CDR3nt: TGTGCCTGGGGGAGTGGGGGGATTTTCGGAAACACCATATATTTT
v_gene: TRBV2; j_gene: TRBJ1-2; d_gene: TRBD1; CDR3aa: CASNPGQTRDYGYTF; CDR3nt: TGTGCCAGCAATCCGGGACAGACAAGGGACTATGGCTACACCTTC
v_gene: TRBV27; j_gene: TRBJ1-1; d_gene: TRBD1; CDR3aa: CASSSGGRAAEAFF; CDR3nt: TGTGCCAGCAGTTCAGGGGGCCGGGCGGCTGAAGCTTTCTTT
v_gene: TRBV11-3; j_gene: TRBJ2-1; d_gene: -; CDR3aa: CASSSPGGQADSYNEQFF; CDR3nt: TGTGCCAGCAGCAGTCCCGGGGGTCAGGCGGACTCCTACAATGAGCAGTTCTTC
v_gene: TRBV7-3; j_gene: TRBJ2-3; d_gene: -; CDR3aa: CASSFAGEDTQYF; CDR3nt: TGTGCCAGCAGCTTTGCCGGGGAAGATACGCAGTATTTT
v_gene: TRBV7-6; j_gene: TRBJ2-7; d_gene: -; CDR3aa: CASSAQSTVLREQYF; CDR3nt: TGTGCCAGCAGCGCTCAATCGACAGTCCTGAGGGAGCAGTACTTC
v_gene: TRBV28; j_gene: TRBJ1-2; d_gene: TRBD1; CDR3aa: CASRTGTGNYGYTF; CDR3nt: TGTGCCAGCCGCACTGGGACAGGGAACTATGGCTACACCTTC